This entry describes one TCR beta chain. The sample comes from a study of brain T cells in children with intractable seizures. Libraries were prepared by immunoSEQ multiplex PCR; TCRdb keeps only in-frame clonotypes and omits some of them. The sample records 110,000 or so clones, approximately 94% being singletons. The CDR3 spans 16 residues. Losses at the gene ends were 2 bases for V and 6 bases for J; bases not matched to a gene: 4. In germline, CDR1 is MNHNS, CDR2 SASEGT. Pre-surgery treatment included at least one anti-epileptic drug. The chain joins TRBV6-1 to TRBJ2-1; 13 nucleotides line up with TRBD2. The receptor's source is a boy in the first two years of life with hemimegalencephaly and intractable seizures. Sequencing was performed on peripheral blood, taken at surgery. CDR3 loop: CASSETRLAGGNEQFF. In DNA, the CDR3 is TGTGCCAGCAGTGAAACCCGACTAGCGGGAGGCAATGAGCAGTTCTTC.